Shown below are 10 T cell receptor beta chains from a single sample sequenced in a study of blood T cells in healthy people across ages. A second PCR of about 6 to 11 cycles used a sample-barcoded 5' primer and a J-beta primer mix. TCRdb re-derived calls from the 5' RACE reads in MiXCR, one entry per CDR3 protein. This table has 650,000 to 900,000 distinct CDR3 sequences, approximately 67% appearing once. The sample consisted of blood. The receptors here all came from a man in his thirties or forties in good health.

This clonotype has just a few counts. The rearrangement uses TRBV12-3 or TRBV12-4 and TRBJ2-6; D gene unclear. V shed 3 bases and J shed 4 bases, with 10 bases lying between them. This CDR3 contains 15 residues. The CDR3 DNA sequence: TGTGCCAGCAGTTTTGAGCGCTACGGGGCCAACGTCCTGACTTTC. Protein: CASSFERYGANVLTF.

The V and J genes are TRBV27 and TRBJ1-2; 7 bases are shared with TRBD1. Germline trimming cut 8 bases from V and 3 bases from J; bases unmatched to any gene: 3. CDR3 length equals 12 residues. Germline V lookup: CDR1 MNHEY, CDR2 SMNVEV (reference sequence). The CDR3 loop reads CASQGVDYGYTF. In DNA form, the CDR3 reads TGTGCCAGCCAGGGGGTGGACTATGGCTACACCTTC.

V usage is TRBV7-6 and J usage is TRBJ2-7; TRBD2 matches at 14 bases. The V segment lost 5 bases and the J segment 0 bases; nucleotides outside the gene matches: 9. This CDR3 comprises 18 residues. Per germline, CDR1 SGHVS and CDR2 FNYEAQ. This chain's CDR3 is CASSPRTSGGPSSYEQYF. The DNA of the CDR3 is TGTGCCAGCAGCCCTCGGACTAGCGGGGGGCCTAGCTCCTACGAGCAGTACTTC.

The chain links TRBV9 to TRBJ2-2, with D maybe TRBD2 (5 bases). This CDR3 is built from 16 residues. Germline CDR1 and CDR2: SGDLS and YYNGEE. V shed 0 bases and J shed 6 bases, with 15 bases lying between them. The DNA for the CDR3 is TGTGCCAGCAGCGTAGGACGGGATAGTATCTCCGGGGAGCTGTTTTTT. Residues: CASSVGRDSISGELFF.

There are many counts of this clonotype. J is TRBJ1-4 and V is TRBV4-3; 8 nucleotides align to TRBD1. Germline-derived CDR1 and CDR2 are LGHNA and YSLEER. This CDR3 is 16 amino acids long. V gave up 1 base and J gave up 7 bases; unmatched junction bases: 8. DNA of the CDR3: TGCGCCAGCAGCCAAGCCGGACAGGGTGCAGTTGAAAAACTGTTTTTT. Its protein is CASSQAGQGAVEKLFF.

This chain uses TRBV4-3 with TRBJ2-3; D remains unclear. Germline CDR1 is LGHNA and CDR2 is YSLEER. The length of the CDR3 is 15 residues. The V end lost 0 bases, the J end lost 1 base, and 8 bases lay between the germline ends. CDR3 bases: TGCGCCAGCAGCCAAGAGCAGAGACGCACAGATACGCAGTATTTT. It yields the protein CASSQEQRRTDTQYF.

CDR3 DNA sequence: TGTGCCAGCAGTGTTCCGGGACTGCTGTCGGGTAATGAAAAACTGTTTTTT. Its protein product is CASSVPGLLSGNEKLFF. The rearrangement uses TRBV25-1 and TRBJ1-4; D may be TRBD1 (5 bases). V was pared by 4 bases and J by 4 bases, with 19 bases between. Germline V gene sequence: CDR1 MGHDK, CDR2 SYGVNS. The length of the CDR3 is 17 residues. Filled out from reference TRBV25-1 and TRBJ1-4, the complete variable domain reads EADIYQTPRYLVIGTGKKITLECSQTMGHDKMYWYQQDPGMELHLIHYSYGVNSTEKGDLSSESTVSRIRTEHFPLTLESARPSHTSQYLCASSVPGLLSGNEKLFFGSGTQLSVL.

V is TRBV29-1 and J is TRBJ2-5; maybe TRBD1 (6 bases). The CDR3 is 15 residues long. From germline, CDR1 is SQVTM and CDR2 ANQGSEA. Trimming took off 5 bases at V and 0 bases at J, with 16 bases between the two ends. CDR3 in DNA: TGCAGCGTTCAAACAGGGCTGGGGTACCAAGAGACCCAGTACTTC. Translating gives CSVQTGLGYQETQYF.

J is TRBJ2-4 and V is TRBV30; TRBD1 agrees at 7 bases. Germline V gives CDR1 GTSNPN, CDR2 SVGIG (reference sequence). The CDR3 spans 17 residues. V gave up 0 bases and J gave up 0 bases; unmatched junction bases: 8. CDR3 loop: CAWSVEQGMLAKNIQYF. The CDR3 DNA is TGTGCCTGGAGTGTAGAACAGGGGATGCTAGCCAAAAACATTCAGTACTTC.

The chain couples TRBV24-1 to TRBJ2-7, with no clear D. The germline CDR1 and CDR2 sequences are KGHDR and SFDVKD. The CDR3 covers 14 residues. Trimming stripped 3 bases from V and 1 base from J, with 9 bases between. In DNA form, the CDR3 reads TGTGCCACCAGTGATACAAGGCTGTCCTACGAGCAGTACTTC. It codes for CATSDTRLSYEQYF.